Shown below are 27 T cell receptor beta chains from a single sample sequenced in a study of shared clonotypes between healthy human individuals. Profiled with immunoSEQ multiplex PCR; TCRdb holds only in-frame clones, not every one. This sample carries more than 2 million clones, about 94% of them seen once, and the ten largest clones take approximately 0.13%. The source material was naive CD4+ T cells sorted from blood. The subset here: CD45RA+ positively selected. Receptor source: a man aged 18 to 30 in good health.

The V call is TRBV6-5, the J call TRBJ1-5; possible D gene TRBD1, 6 bases. Per the germline V gene, CDR1 is MNHEY and CDR2 is SVGAGI. Trimming removed 6 bases from V and 7 bases from J, with 19 bases in between. This CDR3 is built from 15 residues. CDR3 residues: CASSDSRGLGQPQHF. The CDR3 DNA sequence: TGTGCCAGCAGCGACTCTCGGGGGCTCGGGCAGCCCCAGCATTTT.

This clone was counted a few times. V usage is TRBV6-5 and J usage is TRBJ1-6; D may be TRBD1 (6 bases). This CDR3 is 14 amino acids long. Germline assignment: CDR1 MNHEY and CDR2 SVGAGI. Between the trimmed V and J ends, which lost 5 bases and 5 bases, there was a span of 10 bases. The CDR3 DNA is TGTGCCAGCAGTAGGGCAGGGGATAATTCACCCCTCCACTTT. This sequence encodes CASSRAGDNSPLHF.

Only a few counts were recorded for this clone. The chain joins TRBV11-2 to TRBJ1-6; no clear D. V lost 5 bases and J lost 7, with 15 bases in between. Germline CDR1 is SGHAT and CDR2 is FQNNGV. CDR3 length: 15 residues. In DNA, the CDR3 is TGTGCCAGCAGCAATACACCTAGTTGGAATTCACCCCTCCACTTT. Translating it yields CASSNTPSWNSPLHF.

This sequence joins TRBV27 and TRBJ2-7, with TRBD2 identical over 9 bases. The CDR3 length is 20 residues. Trimming took 6 bases from V and 3 from J; bases not matched to a gene: 24. CDR1 and CDR2 from the germline V gene are MNHEY and SMNVEV (reference sequence). The CDR3 loop is CASSPRGSGGSVRGNYEQYF. DNA for the CDR3: TGTGCCAGCAGCCCCCGGGGTAGCGGGGGCTCGGTGCGGGGGAACTACGAGCAGTACTTC.

The chain joins TRBV18 to TRBJ2-7; D may be TRBD2 (7 bases). Germline CDR1 and CDR2: KGHSH and LQKENI. CDR3 length: 15 residues. The ends were cut back, 3 bases at V and 6 bases at J, with 18 bases in the middle. This CDR3 reads CASSPGQSLAGEQYF. In DNA, the CDR3 is TGTGCCAGCTCACCGGGACAATCTTTAGCGGGCGAGCAGTACTTC.

This sequence joins TRBV10-3 and TRBJ2-5; TRBD2 matches 11 bases. Losses at the gene ends were 3 bases for V and 5 bases for J; bases not matched to a gene: 5. From germline, CDR1 is ENHRY and CDR2 SYGVKD. The CDR3 sequence is 15 residues long. CDR3 loop: CAISDGTSGRETQYF. In DNA form, the CDR3 reads TGTGCCATCAGTGACGGGACTAGCGGTAGGGAGACCCAGTACTTC.

Here the CDR3 DNA reads TGCAGCGTTACAGCGGAAACCTACGAGCAGTACTTC. The encoded protein is CSVTAETYEQYF. The chain has TRBV29-1 and TRBJ2-7; possibly TRBD2 for D (5 bases). The V gene lost 5 bases and the J gene lost 2 bases, with 10 bases spanning the gap. Germline lookup yields CDR1 SQVTM and CDR2 ANQGSEA. The CDR3 is 12 amino acids.

The chain recombines TRBV21-1 with TRBJ1-2. TRBV21-1 is recorded as a pseudogene. The CDR3 consists of 15 residues. Here the CDR3 reads CASSKDEEAKDGYTF. CDR3 nucleotide sequence: TGTGCCAGCAGCAAAGATGAGGAGGCGAAGGACGGCTACACCTTC.

This sequence joins TRBV7-9 and TRBJ2-1; D unresolved. The CDR3 extends over 15 amino acids. CDR1 and CDR2 (germline): SEHNR, FQNEAQ (reference sequence). Trimming left V 1 base short and J 9 bases short, with 16 bases between. CDR3 in DNA: TGTGCCAGCAGCTTAGAAGGTGGGCGAGTTCGTGAGCAGTTCTTC. It yields the protein CASSLEGGRVREQFF.

This clone was observed a single time. The genes are TRBV6-1 and TRBJ1-5; D remains unclear. Germline V gives CDR1 MNHNS, CDR2 SASEGT. Between the trimmed V and J ends, which lost 5 bases and 3 bases, there was a span of 11 bases. The CDR3 totals 14 residues. As DNA, the CDR3 is TGTGCCAGCAGTCTGGACGGATACAATCAGCCCCAGCATTTT. This encodes CASSLDGYNQPQHF.

The chain links TRBV5-1 to TRBJ1-2, with D perhaps matching TRBD1 (6 bases). This CDR3 comprises 15 residues. The V end was cut by 0 bases, the J end by 6 bases, with 15 bases between. Looked up from germline, CDR1 is SGHRS and CDR2 is YFSETQ. The CDR3 loop reads CASSLAWKGGNGYTF. CDR3 coding DNA: TGCGCCAGCAGCTTGGCCTGGAAAGGGGGTAATGGCTACACCTTC.

This clone was picked up one time. The CDR3 sequence is CASSQDPGGRPTSTDTQYF. The DNA for the CDR3 is TGTGCCAGCAGCCAAGATCCGGGGGGTCGTCCTACTAGCACAGATACGCAGTATTTT. This chain joins TRBV4-2 and TRBJ2-3; TRBD2 aligns across 7 bases. The CDR3 is 19 residues long. J lost 0 bases, V lost 0 bases, and 12 bases had no gene match. Per germline, CDR1 LGHNA and CDR2 YNFKEQ.

The V and J genes are TRBV7-3 and TRBJ2-2, with 10 bases that match TRBD2. With V trimmed by 2 bases and J by 1 base, 1 base remained unmatched. This CDR3 contains 16 residues. Germline V lookup: CDR1 SGHTA, CDR2 FQGTGA. The DNA for the CDR3 is TGTGCCAGCAGCTTATCTAGCGGGGGGAACACCGGGGAGCTGTTTTTT. Translated, it gives CASSLSSGGNTGELFF.

This chain joins TRBV13 and TRBJ2-1; 11 positions agree with TRBD2. In germline, CDR1 is PRHDT, CDR2 FYEKMQ (reference sequence). The CDR3 consists of 15 residues. Trimming at V came to 5 bases and at J to 5 bases, leaving 5 bases not matched to a gene. The CDR3 sequence: CASSLSGGANNEQFF. The CDR3, as DNA: TGTGCCAGCAGCCTTAGCGGGGGGGCCAACAATGAGCAGTTCTTC.

V is TRBV30 and J is TRBJ1-5, with a tentative D call TRBD1 (6 bases). From germline, CDR1 is GTSNPN and CDR2 SVGIG (reference sequence). CDR3 size: 14 residues. The ends were cut back, 3 bases at V and 7 bases at J, with 16 bases in the middle. CDR3 nucleotides: TGTGCCTGGAGCCCCGGGGGGCCGAGGCAGCCCCAGCATTTT. This codes for CAWSPGGPRQPQHF.

Comments on this clone: Distinct nucleotide sequences in the sample also encode this CDR3. The V gene is TRBV30, the J gene TRBJ1-3; D gene uncertain. The germline V gene has CDR1 GTSNPN and CDR2 SVGIG (reference sequence). The CDR3 has 12 amino acids. V was cut by 3 bases and J by 1 base, with 4 bases left in between. CDR3: CAWRGSGNTIYF. The CDR3 nucleotides are TGTGCCTGGAGAGGGTCTGGAAACACCATATATTTT.

The chain links TRBV5-1 to TRBJ1-4; maybe TRBD1 (5 bases). V lost 3 bases and J lost 2, with 11 bases in between. CDR1 and CDR2 (germline): SGHRS, YFSETQ. The CDR3 is 15 residues long. The CDR3 coding sequence is TGCGCCAGCAGCTGGGGCCGGGACACTAATGAAAAACTGTTTTTT. The encoded protein is CASSWGRDTNEKLFF.

This CDR3 reads CAWRDRERGYTF. The CDR3 nucleotides read TGTGCCTGGCGGGACAGAGAGAGGGGCTACACCTTC. The chain carries TRBV30 and TRBJ1-2; 7 bases match TRBD1. The ends lost 5 bases at V and 8 bases at J; junction bases unmatched: 8. This CDR3 spans 12 amino acids. CDR1 and CDR2 from the germline V gene are GTSNPN and SVGIG (reference sequence).

The CDR3 DNA reads TGTGCCAGCAGCCGTAGCGGGGGTCCACACACCGGGGAGCTGTTTTTT. Protein product: CASSRSGGPHTGELFF. The chain combines TRBV7-9 with TRBJ2-2; 9 positions agree with TRBD2. Germline loops: CDR1 SEHNR, CDR2 FQNEAQ (reference sequence). The CDR3 runs to 16 residues. V shed 5 bases and J 3 bases; nucleotides not matched to a gene: 7.

V is TRBV12-5 and J is TRBJ1-1; possibly TRBD1 for D (6 bases). This CDR3 comprises 11 residues. Trimming pared 6 bases from V and 11 bases from J, leaving 13 bases between. In germline, CDR1 is LGHNT, CDR2 FRNRAP. CDR3: CASGIGGAAFF. CDR3 nucleotides: TGTGCTAGTGGAATAGGGGGGGCGGCTTTCTTT.

The chain links TRBV10-1 to TRBJ2-3; either TRBD1 or TRBD2 may supply D (6 bases each). V dropped 4 bases and J dropped 2 bases, with 16 bases sitting between them. Germline loops: CDR1 WNHNN, CDR2 SYGVQD (reference sequence). The CDR3 length is 16 residues. The CDR3 region has the DNA TGCGCCAGCAGTGGAGATACGGGGGCTTACACAGATACGCAGTATTTT. Amino acid sequence: CASSGDTGAYTDTQYF.

The chain is built from TRBV7-9 and TRBJ2-2, with TRBD2 identical over 11 bases. The CDR3 length is 16 residues. The germline V gene has CDR1 SEHNR and CDR2 FQNEAQ (reference sequence). Trimming at V came to 4 bases and at J to 1 base, leaving 2 bases not matched to a gene. The CDR3 DNA is TGTGCCAGCAGCTACGGACTAGCGGGGAACACCGGGGAGCTGTTTTTT. Its protein product is CASSYGLAGNTGELFF.

The rearrangement joins TRBV4-3 to TRBJ2-7, with D maybe TRBD1 (6 bases). Germline V CDR1 and CDR2: LGHNA, YSLEER. The CDR3 sequence is 16 residues long. Trimming pared 1 base from V and 0 bases from J, leaving 13 bases between. This CDR3 reads CASSQGWTANSYEQYF. The CDR3 nucleotides read TGCGCCAGCAGCCAAGGTTGGACAGCCAACTCCTACGAGCAGTACTTC.

This chain joins TRBV7-8 and TRBJ1-2, with D maybe TRBD1 (5 bases). CDR3 size: 12 residues. CDR1 is SGHVS, CDR2 FQNEAQ, per germline. V was shortened by 1 base and J by 8 bases, with 8 bases between the two germline ends. The CDR3 reads CASSLDRTGYTF. Written as DNA, the CDR3 is TGTGCCAGCAGCTTAGACAGGACGGGCTACACCTTC.

V usage is TRBV19 and J usage is TRBJ1-5; a weak D match, TRBD1 (6 bases). The ends were cut back, 4 bases at V and 3 bases at J, with 13 bases in the middle. The CDR3 is 15 amino acids. CDR1 is LNHDA and CDR2 is SQIVND in the germline V gene (reference sequence). DNA of the CDR3: TGTGCCAGTAGTAAGGACAGAGAAGACAATCAGCCCCAGCATTTT. Amino acids: CASSKDREDNQPQHF.

The rearrangement links TRBV7-9 to TRBJ1-4; D is ambiguous. CDR3 length: 15 residues. Germline V CDR1 and CDR2: SEHNR, FQNEAQ (reference sequence). V lost 5 bases to trimming and J lost 3 bases, with 13 bases between them. This chain's CDR3 is CASSLQEAANEKLFF. CDR3 nucleotide sequence: TGTGCCAGCAGCCTCCAGGAGGCTGCTAATGAAAAACTGTTTTTT. The variable domain in full, with the rest retrieved from reference TRBV7-9 and TRBJ1-4, is DTGVSQNPRHKITKRGQNVTFRCDPISEHNRLYWYRQTLGQGPEFLTYFQNEAQLEKSRLLSDRFSAERPKGSFSTLEIQRTEQGDSAMYLCASSLQEAANEKLFFGSGTQLSVL.

This clone was detected only once. The chain links TRBV11-2 to TRBJ2-1, with TRBD2 matching 12 bases. Germline V gene data show CDR1 as SGHAT and CDR2 as FQNNGV. V lost 8 bases, J lost 10 bases, and 12 bases stayed unmatched. This CDR3 comprises 15 residues. The CDR3 sequence is CASGRTSGTPGEQFF. CDR3 sequence (DNA): TGTGCCAGCGGACGGACTAGCGGGACCCCGGGGGAGCAGTTCTTC.